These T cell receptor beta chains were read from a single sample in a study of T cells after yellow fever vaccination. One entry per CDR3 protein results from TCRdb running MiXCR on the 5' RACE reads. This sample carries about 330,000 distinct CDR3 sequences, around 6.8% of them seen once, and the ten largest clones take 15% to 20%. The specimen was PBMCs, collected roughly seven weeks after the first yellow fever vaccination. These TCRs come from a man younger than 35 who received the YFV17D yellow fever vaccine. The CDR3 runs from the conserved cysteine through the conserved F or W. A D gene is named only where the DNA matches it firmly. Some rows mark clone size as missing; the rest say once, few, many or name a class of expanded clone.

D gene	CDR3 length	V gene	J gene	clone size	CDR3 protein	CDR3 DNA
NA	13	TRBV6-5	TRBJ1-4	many	CASRLGRREKLFF	TGTGCCTCGCGGTTGGGGAGGCGTGAAAAACTGTTTTTT
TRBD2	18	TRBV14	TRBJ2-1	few	CASSHPRVLAEGYNEQFF	TGTGCCAGCAGCCACCCAAGGGTACTAGCGGAAGGATACAATGAGCAGTTCTTC
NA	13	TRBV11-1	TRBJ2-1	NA	CASSVRGSNEQFF	TGTGCCAGCAGCGTAAGAGGGAGCAATGAGCAGTTCTTC
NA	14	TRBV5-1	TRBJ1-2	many	CASRSGGANYGYTF	TGCGCCAGCAGGTCCGGGGGGGCTAACTATGGCTACACCTTC
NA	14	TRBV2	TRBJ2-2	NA	CASSDQSGTGELFF	TGTGCCAGCAGTGATCAGTCAGGCACCGGGGAGCTGTTTTTT
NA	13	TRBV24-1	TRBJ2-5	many	CATSDSPRETQYF	TGTGCCACCAGTGATAGTCCCAGGGAGACCCAGTACTTC
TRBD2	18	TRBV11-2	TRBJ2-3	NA	CASSLDRTSGGATDTQYF	TGTGCCAGCAGCTTAGATAGGACTAGCGGGGGGGCCACAGATACGCAGTATTTT
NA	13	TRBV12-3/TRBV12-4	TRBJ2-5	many	CASSLRAGETQYF	TGTGCCAGCAGTCTCCGTGCTGGAGAGACCCAGTACTTC
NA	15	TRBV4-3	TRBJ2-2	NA	CASSQARSDTGELFF	TGCGCCAGCAGCCAAGCCAGATCGGACACCGGGGAGCTGTTTTTT
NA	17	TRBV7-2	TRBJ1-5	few	CASSLVGGPNSNQPQHF	TGTGCCAGCAGCTTAGTCGGGGGGCCTAATAGCAATCAGCCCCAGCATTTT
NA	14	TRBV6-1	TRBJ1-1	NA	CASSEHAGRTEAFF	TGTGCCAGCAGTGAACATGCAGGGAGGACTGAAGCTTTCTTT
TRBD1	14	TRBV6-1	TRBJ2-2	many	CASNLDRGAGELFF	TGTGCCAGCAACCTGGACAGGGGAGCCGGGGAGCTGTTTTTT
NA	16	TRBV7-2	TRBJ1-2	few	CASSPTSSGGFYGYTF	TGTGCCAGCAGCCCGACCTCCTCTGGGGGATTCTATGGCTACACCTTC
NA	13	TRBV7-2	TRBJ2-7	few	CASSFYQTYEQYF	TGTGCCAGCAGCTTTTACCAGACCTACGAGCAGTACTTC
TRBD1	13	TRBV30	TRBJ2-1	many	CAWSATGWNEQFF	TGTGCCTGGAGTGCGACAGGGTGGAATGAGCAGTTCTTC
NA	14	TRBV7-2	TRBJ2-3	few	CASSSTNGRDTQYF	TGTGCCAGCAGCTCAACCAATGGTCGAGATACGCAGTATTTT
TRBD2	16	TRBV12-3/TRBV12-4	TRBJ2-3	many	CASRPRWAGDTDTQYF	TGTGCCAGCAGACCCCGTTGGGCGGGAGACACAGATACGCAGTATTTT
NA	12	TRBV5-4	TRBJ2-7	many	CASSRDRGEQYF	TGTGCCAGCAGCCGGGACCGAGGCGAGCAGTACTTC
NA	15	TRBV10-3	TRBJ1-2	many	CAISESFPGAYGYTF	TGTGCCATCAGTGAGTCTTTTCCAGGGGCGTATGGCTACACCTTC
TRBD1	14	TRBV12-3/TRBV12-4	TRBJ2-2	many	CASSLQGDTGELFF	TGTGCCAGCAGTCTCCAGGGGGACACCGGGGAGCTGTTTTTT
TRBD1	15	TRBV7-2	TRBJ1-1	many	CASSVGTALNTEAFF	TGTGCCAGCAGCGTAGGGACAGCTCTGAACACTGAAGCTTTCTTT
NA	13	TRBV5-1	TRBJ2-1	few	CASSLPGDNEQFF	TGCGCCAGCAGCTTGCCAGGGGACAATGAGCAGTTCTTC
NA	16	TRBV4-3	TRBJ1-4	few	CASSPKPLGGTEKLFF	TGCGCCAGCAGCCCGAAGCCTTTAGGGGGAACAGAAAAACTGTTTTTT
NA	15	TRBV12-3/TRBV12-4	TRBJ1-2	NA	CASGRTGSGSYGYTF	TGTGCCAGCGGCCGCACAGGGAGCGGATCCTATGGCTACACCTTC
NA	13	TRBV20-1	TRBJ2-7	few	CSVPGRSSYEQYF	TGCAGTGTCCCGGGACGGAGCTCCTACGAGCAGTACTTC
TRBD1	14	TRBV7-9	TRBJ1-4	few	CASSVRTGKEKLFF	TGTGCCAGCAGCGTTAGGACAGGGAAGGAAAAACTGTTTTTT
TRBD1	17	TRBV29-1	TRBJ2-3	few	CSVESRWSGQPGNTQYF	TGCAGCGTTGAAAGTCGATGGTCGGGACAGCCCGGGAATACGCAGTATTTT
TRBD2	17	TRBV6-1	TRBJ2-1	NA	CASRPQLLAGGNNEQFF	TGTGCCAGCAGGCCCCAACTCCTAGCGGGGGGTAACAATGAGCAGTTCTTC
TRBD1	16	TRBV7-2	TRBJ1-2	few	CASSFIQLTGGGGYTF	TGTGCCAGCAGCTTCATCCAACTGACAGGGGGAGGTGGCTACACCTTC
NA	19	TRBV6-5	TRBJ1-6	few	CASSYGLFSLKSYNSPLHF	TGTGCCAGCAGTTACGGTTTATTCAGTCTCAAATCCTATAATTCACCCCTCCACTTT
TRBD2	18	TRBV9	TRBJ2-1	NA	CASSVVLGAGGPLTQQFF	TGTGCCAGCAGCGTAGTTTTAGGAGCGGGGGGGCCCCTCACGCAGCAGTTCTTC
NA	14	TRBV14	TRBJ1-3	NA	CASSQGVIGDTIYF	TGTGCCAGCAGCCAAGGAGTTATTGGAGACACCATATATTTT
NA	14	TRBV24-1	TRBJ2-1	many	CATSAGLPNNEQFF	TGTGCCACCAGTGCCGGACTGCCGAACAATGAGCAGTTCTTC
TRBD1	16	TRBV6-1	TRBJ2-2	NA	CASSENPGQLTGELFF	TGTGCCAGCAGTGAAAATCCGGGACAGCTCACCGGGGAGCTGTTTTTT
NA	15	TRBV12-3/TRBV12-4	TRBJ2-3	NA	CASRPADSRTDTQYF	TGTGCCAGCAGACCGGCGGACAGTCGAACAGATACGCAGTATTTT
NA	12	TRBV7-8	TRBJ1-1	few	CASRSPSTEAFF	TGTGCCAGCAGAAGCCCGAGCACTGAAGCTTTCTTT
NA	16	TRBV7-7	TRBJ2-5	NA	CASSPAGTAKQETQYF	TGTGCTAGCAGCCCCGCGGGGACCGCGAAGCAAGAGACCCAGTACTTC
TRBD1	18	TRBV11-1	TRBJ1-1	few	CASSSTWDSEAGNTEAFF	TGTGCCAGCAGCTCAACATGGGACAGTGAGGCAGGGAACACTGAAGCTTTCTTT
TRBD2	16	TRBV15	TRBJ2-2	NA	CATSVWTSGTPGELFF	TGTGCCACCAGCGTATGGACTAGCGGGACCCCCGGGGAGCTGTTTTTT
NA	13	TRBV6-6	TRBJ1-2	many	CASSHPGEGGYTF	TGTGCCAGCAGCCACCCGGGGGAGGGGGGCTACACCTTC
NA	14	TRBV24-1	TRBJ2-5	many	CATSDPGGVETQYF	TGTGCCACCAGTGACCCCGGCGGGGTAGAGACCCAGTACTTC
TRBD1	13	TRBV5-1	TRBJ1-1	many	CASSSQGATEAFF	TGCGCCAGCAGCTCACAGGGGGCCACTGAAGCTTTCTTT
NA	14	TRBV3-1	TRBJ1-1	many	CASSQGQPNTEAFF	TGTGCCAGCAGCCAAGGACAGCCGAACACTGAAGCTTTCTTT
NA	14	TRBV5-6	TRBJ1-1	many	CASSRRGPDTEAFF	TGTGCCAGCAGCCGCCGGGGGCCGGACACTGAAGCTTTCTTT
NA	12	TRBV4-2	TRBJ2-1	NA	CASTKGGVEQFF	TGTGCCAGCACTAAAGGGGGGGTCGAGCAGTTCTTC
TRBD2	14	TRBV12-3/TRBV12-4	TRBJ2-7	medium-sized	CASSFGGGAGEQYF	TGTGCCAGCAGTTTTGGCGGGGGGGCCGGTGAGCAGTACTTC
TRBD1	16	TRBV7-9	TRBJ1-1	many	CASNFLPRTGDTEAFF	TGTGCCAGCAACTTCTTGCCCCGGACAGGAGACACTGAAGCTTTCTTT
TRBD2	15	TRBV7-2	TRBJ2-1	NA	CASSLVTSGHNEQFF	TGTGCCAGCAGCTTAGTGACTAGCGGGCACAATGAGCAGTTCTTC
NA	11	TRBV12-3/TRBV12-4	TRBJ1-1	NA	CASSPGSVAFF	TGTGCCAGCAGTCCGGGGAGTGTCGCTTTCTTT
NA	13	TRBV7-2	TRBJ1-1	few	CASSSQPNTEAFF	TGTGCCAGCAGCTCTCAGCCAAACACTGAAGCTTTCTTT
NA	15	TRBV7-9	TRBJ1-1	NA	CASSLRGGLNTEAFF	TGTGCCAGCAGCCTCCGTGGAGGGCTGAACACTGAAGCTTTCTTT
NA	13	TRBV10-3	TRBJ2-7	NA	CAISEGETYEQYF	TGTGCCATCAGTGAAGGGGAAACCTACGAGCAGTACTTC